These T cell receptor beta chains were read from a single sample in a study of human T cells and chemical hapten exposure. TCRdb recomputed calls from the RACE reads with MiXCR, one row per CDR3 protein. The sample gives about 380,000 distinct CDR3 sequences, 4.5% to 5.5% of which show up once; roughly 2.6% is in the top ten. The source material was whole blood, sampled in connection with sensitization to the hapten diphenylcyclopropenone (DPC). These receptors were obtained from a woman aged 45-65 years with alopecia areata. Some clones in this sample may be carry-over from other donors' samples. CDR3s include the opening cysteine and the closing phenylalanine or tryptophan. D genes are given only for firm matches. Clone size is stated in some rows and not others, as once, few, many or a class when expanded.

j_gene | v_gene | abundance | d_gene | CDR3aa | CDR3nt
TRBJ1-5 | TRBV28 | - | - | CASSFVGEQPQHF | TGTGCCAGCAGTTTCGTGGGGGAGCAGCCCCAGCATTTT
TRBJ2-7 | TRBV11-2 | many | - | CASSYRDSAYEQYF | TGTGCCAGCAGCTACCGGGACTCAGCCTACGAGCAGTACTTC
TRBJ1-5 | TRBV2 | few | - | CASRVTAGTSDQPQHF | TGTGCCAGCAGAGTAACCGCCGGGACATCAGATCAGCCCCAGCATTTT
TRBJ2-4 | TRBV6-5 | many | TRBD2 | CASSYSQLAGGQEYF | TGTGCCAGCAGTTACTCTCAACTAGCGGGAGGGCAGGAGTACTTC
TRBJ2-7 | TRBV25-1 | few | TRBD1 | CASSPVGQVDLYEQYF | TGTGCCAGCAGTCCCGTCGGACAGGTTGATCTCTACGAGCAGTACTTC
TRBJ1-2 | TRBV4-1 | - | - | CASSQGWGRGYTF | TGCGCCAGCAGCCAAGGATGGGGCCGTGGCTACACCTTC
TRBJ2-5 | TRBV12-3/TRBV12-4 | many | - | CASSGRDLETQYF | TGTGCCAGCAGTGGCCGGGACTTAGAGACCCAGTACTTC
TRBJ1-2 | TRBV12-3/TRBV12-4 | few | - | CASSFEGGPYGYTF | TGTGCCAGCAGTTTTGAGGGGGGTCCCTATGGCTACACCTTC
TRBJ1-4 | TRBV6-6 | - | - | CASSYERGAGEKLFF | TGTGCCAGCAGTTACGAGCGGGGGGCCGGGGAAAAACTGTTTTTT
TRBJ1-5 | TRBV28 | - | - | CASLGALAVNQPQHF | TGTGCCAGCCTTGGGGCCCTGGCAGTTAATCAGCCCCAGCATTTT
TRBJ2-7 | TRBV29-1 | - | TRBD1 | CSVGTDYEQYF | TGCAGCGTCGGGACAGACTACGAGCAGTACTTC
TRBJ2-2 | TRBV9 | many | - | CASRDRNTGELFF | TGTGCCAGCAGGGACAGGAACACCGGGGAGCTGTTTTTT
TRBJ1-1 | TRBV2 | few | - | CASSESQGFTEAFF | TGTGCCAGCAGTGAAAGTCAGGGTTTCACTGAAGCTTTCTTT
TRBJ2-1 | TRBV12-3/TRBV12-4 | many | TRBD1 | CASATGQVEFF | TGTGCCAGCGCCACTGGACAGGTCGAGTTCTTC
TRBJ2-7 | TRBV27 | - | - | CASSSGPAVFEQYF | TGTGCCAGCAGTTCTGGGCCCGCAGTCTTCGAGCAGTACTTC
TRBJ1-1 | TRBV5-1 | few | - | CASSFRPAGGMSGNTEAFF | TGCGCCAGCAGCTTTCGGCCTGCTGGGGGCATGTCCGGGAACACTGAAGCTTTCTTT
TRBJ1-1 | TRBV6-5 | few | TRBD1 | CASSYPGTGEAFF | TGTGCCAGCAGTTACCCCGGGACAGGGGAAGCTTTCTTT
TRBJ2-1 | TRBV27 | - | - | CASSPNPDNEQFF | TGTGCCAGCAGTCCTAACCCAGACAATGAGCAGTTCTTC
TRBJ2-5 | TRBV5-1 | many | - | CASSLEYGPQETQYF | TGCGCCAGCAGCTTGGAGTATGGGCCACAAGAGACCCAGTACTTC
TRBJ1-2 | TRBV12-3/TRBV12-4 | - | - | CASSLGTAGNYGYTF | TGTGCCAGCAGTTTAGGGACAGCAGGGAACTATGGCTACACCTTC
TRBJ2-3 | TRBV30 | many | TRBD1 | CAWNRGTGQDTQYF | TGTGCCTGGAACCGCGGGACAGGGCAGGATACGCAGTATTTT
TRBJ2-2 | TRBV29-1 | few | - | CSVEVRANTGELFF | TGCAGCGTTGAAGTCCGGGCGAACACCGGGGAGCTGTTTTTT
TRBJ2-3 | TRBV4-1 | few | TRBD1 | CASSQDTGGTDTQYF | TGCGCCAGCAGCCAAGACACAGGGGGCACAGATACGCAGTATTTT
TRBJ2-7 | TRBV5-4 | many | TRBD1 | CASSLEGASEQYF | TGTGCCAGCAGCTTGGAGGGGGCAAGCGAGCAGTACTTC
TRBJ1-3 | TRBV3-1 | many | - | CASRLQSSGNTIYF | TGTGCCAGCAGGTTACAGTCCTCTGGAAACACCATATATTTT
TRBJ2-5 | TRBV3-1 | few | - | CASKTVGTQYF | TGTGCCAGCAAGACTGTGGGGACCCAGTACTTC
TRBJ2-7 | TRBV27 | few | TRBD2 | CASSLWTSGSSEQYF | TGTGCCAGCAGTTTATGGACTAGCGGGAGCTCCGAGCAGTACTTC
TRBJ2-7 | TRBV5-1 | many | TRBD2 | CASSEGLAGAHEQYF | TGCGCCAGCAGCGAGGGACTAGCGGGAGCGCACGAGCAGTACTTC
TRBJ1-3 | TRBV2 | few | - | CASNPGVGNTIYF | TGTGCCAGCAATCCAGGGGTCGGAAACACCATATATTTT
TRBJ1-1 | TRBV4-1 | many | - | CASSQDYARRGPNTEAFF | TGCGCCAGCAGCCAAGATTACGCACGTAGAGGACCGAACACTGAAGCTTTCTTT
TRBJ1-2 | TRBV7-2 | few | TRBD1 | CASSTTGVNYGYTF | TGTGCCAGCAGCACGACAGGGGTTAACTATGGCTACACCTTC
TRBJ2-1 | TRBV5-1 | - | TRBD2 | CASSLARDYQEASSYNEQFF | TGCGCCAGCAGCTTGGCCAGGGACTACCAGGAGGCGAGCTCCTACAATGAGCAGTTCTTC
TRBJ2-7 | TRBV7-9 | many | - | CASSLAVTYEQYF | TGTGCCAGCAGCTTAGCTGTTACCTACGAGCAGTACTTC
TRBJ2-6 | TRBV6-6 | many | - | CASTHTGAGANVLTF | TGTGCCAGCACCCACACGGGGGCTGGGGCCAACGTCCTGACTTTC
TRBJ1-1 | TRBV15 | - | - | CATSREVQGEAFF | TGTGCCACCAGCAGAGAAGTACAGGGTGAAGCTTTCTTT
TRBJ1-5 | TRBV7-2 | - | - | CASSSGQPTNQPQHF | TGTGCCAGCAGCTCCGGACAGCCAACGAATCAGCCCCAGCATTTT
TRBJ2-7 | TRBV28 | - | - | CASSSLGGAYEQYF | TGTGCCAGCTCCTCCTTGGGGGGCGCGTACGAGCAGTACTTC
TRBJ2-1 | TRBV7-9 | few | TRBD2 | CASSLETSGAIYNEQFF | TGTGCCAGCAGCTTAGAAACTAGCGGGGCCATATACAATGAGCAGTTCTTC
TRBJ1-4 | TRBV25-1 | few | TRBD1 | CASSEQGAPNEKLFF | TGTGCCAGCAGTGAACAGGGGGCCCCAAATGAAAAACTGTTTTTT
TRBJ1-5 | TRBV7-2 | few | TRBD1 | CASSTYGQVGQPQHF | TGTGCCAGCAGCACATATGGACAGGTTGGCCAGCCCCAGCATTTT
TRBJ2-3 | TRBV5-1 | - | - | CASSGGLGRVLTDTQYF | TGCGCCAGCAGCGGGGGTCTAGGGCGAGTCCTCACAGATACGCAGTATTTT
TRBJ1-5 | TRBV10-3 | few | - | CAISAGRGGNQPQHF | TGTGCCATCAGTGCGGGACGAGGGGGCAATCAGCCCCAGCATTTT
TRBJ2-3 | TRBV7-9 | many | TRBD2 | CASSLTSGYTDTQYF | TGTGCCAGCAGCTTAACTAGCGGCTACACAGATACGCAGTATTTT
TRBJ2-7 | TRBV27 | many | TRBD2 | CASSPTSGGGYEQYF | TGTGCCAGCAGCCCAACTAGCGGAGGGGGTTACGAGCAGTACTTC
TRBJ2-4 | TRBV20-1 | many | - | CSVSGEAKNIQYF | TGCAGTGTGAGCGGAGAAGCCAAAAACATTCAGTACTTC
TRBJ2-2 | TRBV29-1 | few | TRBD2 | CSVGMLAGGPSTGELFF | TGCAGCGTTGGAATGCTAGCGGGAGGGCCAAGCACCGGGGAGCTGTTTTTT
TRBJ2-6 | TRBV19 | many | - | CASSITAGANVLTF | TGTGCCAGTAGTATTACGGCTGGGGCCAACGTCCTGACTTTC
TRBJ1-4 | TRBV10-3 | - | - | CAITDSLEEKLFF | TGTGCCATCACTGACAGCCTAGAGGAAAAACTGTTTTTT
TRBJ1-1 | TRBV6-5 | few | - | CASSLGFSTEAFF | TGTGCCAGCAGTTTAGGGTTTAGCACTGAAGCTTTCTTT
TRBJ1-1 | TRBV5-1 | many | - | CASSFLGGGTEAFF | TGCGCCAGCAGCTTCCTGGGCGGGGGCACTGAAGCTTTCTTT
TRBJ2-1 | TRBV27 | many | TRBD1 | CASSLSTGQGNEQFF | TGTGCCAGCAGTTTATCCACGGGACAGGGCAATGAGCAGTTCTTC